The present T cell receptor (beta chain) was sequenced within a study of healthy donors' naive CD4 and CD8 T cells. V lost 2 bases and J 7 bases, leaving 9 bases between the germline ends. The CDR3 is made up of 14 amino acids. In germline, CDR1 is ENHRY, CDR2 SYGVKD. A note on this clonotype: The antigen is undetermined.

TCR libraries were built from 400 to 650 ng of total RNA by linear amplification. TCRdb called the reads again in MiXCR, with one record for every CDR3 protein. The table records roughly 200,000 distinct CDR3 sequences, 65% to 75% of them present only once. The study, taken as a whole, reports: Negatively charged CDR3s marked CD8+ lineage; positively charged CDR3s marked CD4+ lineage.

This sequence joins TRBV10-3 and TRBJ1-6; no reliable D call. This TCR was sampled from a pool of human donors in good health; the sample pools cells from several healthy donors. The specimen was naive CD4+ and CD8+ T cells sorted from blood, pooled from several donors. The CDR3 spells CAISERPENSPLHF. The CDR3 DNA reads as TGTGCCATCAGTGAGAGGCCAGAGAATTCACCCCTCCACTTT.